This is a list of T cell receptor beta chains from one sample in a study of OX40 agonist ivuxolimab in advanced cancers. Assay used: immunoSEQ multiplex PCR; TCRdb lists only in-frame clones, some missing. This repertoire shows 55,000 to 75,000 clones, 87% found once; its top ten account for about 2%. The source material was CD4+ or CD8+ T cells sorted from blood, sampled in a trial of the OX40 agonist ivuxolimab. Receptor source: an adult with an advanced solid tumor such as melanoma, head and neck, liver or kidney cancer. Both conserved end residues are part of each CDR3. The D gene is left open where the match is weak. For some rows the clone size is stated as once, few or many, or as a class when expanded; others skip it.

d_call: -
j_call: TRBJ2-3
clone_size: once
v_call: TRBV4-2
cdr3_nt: TGTGCCAGCAGCCAAGAAACGACTAGTAAAGGTGCAGATACGCAGTATTTT
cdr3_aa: CASSQETTSKGADTQYF

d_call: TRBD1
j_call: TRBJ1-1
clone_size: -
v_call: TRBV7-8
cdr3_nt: TGTGCCAGCAGCTTAGTTTCGGCAGGGGGCACTGAAGCTTTCTTT
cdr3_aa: CASSLVSAGGTEAFF

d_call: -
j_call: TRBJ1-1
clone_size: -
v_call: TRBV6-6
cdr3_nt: TGTGCCAGCATATTCTTATCAGGGGACACTGAAGCTTTCTTT
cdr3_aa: CASIFLSGDTEAFF

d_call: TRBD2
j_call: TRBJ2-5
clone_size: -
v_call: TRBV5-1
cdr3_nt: TGCGCCAGCAGCGCAGCGGGAGTACAAGAGACCCAGTACTTC
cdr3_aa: CASSAAGVQETQYF

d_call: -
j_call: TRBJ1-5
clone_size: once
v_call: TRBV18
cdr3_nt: TGTGCCAGCTCACCACGGACGGGTAGCAATCAGCCCCAGCATTTT
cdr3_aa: CASSPRTGSNQPQHF

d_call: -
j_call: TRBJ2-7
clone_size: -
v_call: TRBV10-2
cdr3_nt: TGCGCCAGCAGTCCCGGGACCCAAAAGTGGCAGTACTTC
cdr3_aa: CASSPGTQKWQYF

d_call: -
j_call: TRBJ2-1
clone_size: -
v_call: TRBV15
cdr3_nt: TGTGCCACCAGCCCTCCCGGGGGGACAGTCTACAATGAGCAGTTCTTC
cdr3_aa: CATSPPGGTVYNEQFF

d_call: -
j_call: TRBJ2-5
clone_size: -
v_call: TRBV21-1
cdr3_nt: TGTGCCACCCCTTGTCAGGAGGTACGGACTAGCGGGACGCAAGAGACCCAGTACTTC
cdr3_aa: CATPCQEVRTSGTQETQYF

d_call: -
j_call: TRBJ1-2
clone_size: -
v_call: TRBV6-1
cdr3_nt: TGTGCCAGCAGTGAGGGAAGGTCCGATCGAGGCTACACCTTC
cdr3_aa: CASSEGRSDRGYTF

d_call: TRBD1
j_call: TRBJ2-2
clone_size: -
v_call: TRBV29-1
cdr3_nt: TGCAGCGCCGACAGGGAGAACACCGGGGAGCTGTTTTTT
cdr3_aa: CSADRENTGELFF

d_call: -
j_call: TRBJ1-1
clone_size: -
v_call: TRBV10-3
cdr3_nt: TGTGCCATCAGCCACGCGCAGGGGAATGCGGAGAACACTGAAGCTTTCTTT
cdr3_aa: CAISHAQGNAENTEAFF

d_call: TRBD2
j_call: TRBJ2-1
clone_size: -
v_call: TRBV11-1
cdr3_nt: TGTGCCAGCAGCGCAACCATCGGGGTTAGCGGGGGGCGTCGCGAGCAGTTCTTC
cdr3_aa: CASSATIGVSGGRREQFF

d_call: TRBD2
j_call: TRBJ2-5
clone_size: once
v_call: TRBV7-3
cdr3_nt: TGTGCCAGCAGCCTGGGGTCCGGGGGGTACCAAGAGACCCAGTACTTC
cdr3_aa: CASSLGSGGYQETQYF

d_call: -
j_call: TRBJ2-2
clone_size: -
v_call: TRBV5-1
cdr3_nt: TGCGCCAGCAGATCCGGACTTAACACCGGGGAGCTGTTTTTT
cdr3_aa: CASRSGLNTGELFF

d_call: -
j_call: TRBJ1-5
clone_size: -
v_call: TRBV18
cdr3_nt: TGTGCCAGCTCACCCCGAGAGCGAGGGCAGCCCCAGCATTTT
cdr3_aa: CASSPRERGQPQHF

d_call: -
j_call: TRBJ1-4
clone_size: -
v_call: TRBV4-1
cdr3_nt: TGCGCCAGCAGCCCTTTCAGACGGACAACTAATGAAAAACTGTTTTTT
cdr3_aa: CASSPFRRTTNEKLFF

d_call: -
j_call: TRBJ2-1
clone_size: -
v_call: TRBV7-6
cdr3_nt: TGTGCCAGCAGCTCCCCACCCTTGTCCGTCGATGAGCAGTTCTTC
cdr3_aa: CASSSPPLSVDEQFF

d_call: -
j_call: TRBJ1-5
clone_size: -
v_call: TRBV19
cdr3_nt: TGTGCCAGTAGTTCCCAGGGTGGCAATCAGCCCCAGCATTTT
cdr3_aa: CASSSQGGNQPQHF

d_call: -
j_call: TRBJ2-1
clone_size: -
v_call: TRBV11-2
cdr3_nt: TGTGCCAGCACCACGACGGGTGAGCAGTTCTTC
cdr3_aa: CASTTTGEQFF

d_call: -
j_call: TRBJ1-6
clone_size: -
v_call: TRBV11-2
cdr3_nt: TGTGCCAGCAGCCCCTTGGGCACAGAAGGGTCACCCCTCCACTTT
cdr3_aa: CASSPLGTEGSPLHF

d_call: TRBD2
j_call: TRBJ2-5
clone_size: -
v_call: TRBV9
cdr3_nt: TGTGCCAGCAGCCTGACTAGCGGGAGTCGTGAGACCCAGTACTTC
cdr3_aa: CASSLTSGSRETQYF

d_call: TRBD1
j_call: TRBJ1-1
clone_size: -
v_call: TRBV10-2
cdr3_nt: TGCGCCAGTTCTAATCAGGGGGGTAGTTCGACTTTCTTT
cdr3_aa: CASSNQGGSSTFF

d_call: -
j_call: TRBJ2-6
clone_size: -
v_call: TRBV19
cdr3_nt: TGTGCCAGTAGTATAGAAGCTAGCTCTGGGGCCAACGTCCTGACTTTC
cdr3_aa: CASSIEASSGANVLTF

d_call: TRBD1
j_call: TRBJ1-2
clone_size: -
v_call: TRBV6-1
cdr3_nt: TGTGCCAGCAGTGGGCAGGGGGAGGTCTATGGCTACACCTTC
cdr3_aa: CASSGQGEVYGYTF

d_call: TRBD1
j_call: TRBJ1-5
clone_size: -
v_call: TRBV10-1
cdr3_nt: TGCGCCAGCCCCCATGGGGGACAGGGGGTCCCAAGGCATCAGCCCCAGCATTTT
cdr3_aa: CASPHGGQGVPRHQPQHF

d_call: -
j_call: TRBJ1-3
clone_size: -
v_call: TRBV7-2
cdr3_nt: TGTGCCAGCAGCCTCTTTGCTATGAGCTCTGGAAACACCATATATTTT
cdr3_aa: CASSLFAMSSGNTIYF

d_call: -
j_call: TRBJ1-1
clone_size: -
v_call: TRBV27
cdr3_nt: TGTGCCAGCAGCGACTATGGAGGGGGTCTCACTGAAGCTTTCTTT
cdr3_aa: CASSDYGGGLTEAFF

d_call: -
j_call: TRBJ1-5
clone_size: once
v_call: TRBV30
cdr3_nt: TGTGCCTGGAGTATAGGTCGGGGCAATCAGCCCCAGCATTTT
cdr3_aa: CAWSIGRGNQPQHF

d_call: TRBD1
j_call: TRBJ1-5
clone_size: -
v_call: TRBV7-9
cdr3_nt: TGTGCCAGCAGCTTAGGTGTTGGGACAGGTGCGTTTTTTCAGCCCCAGCATTTT
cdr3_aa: CASSLGVGTGAFFQPQHF

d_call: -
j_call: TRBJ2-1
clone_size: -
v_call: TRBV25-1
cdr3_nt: TGTGCCAGCAGTGAACAGGGACAAAGGTACAATGAGCAGTTCTTC
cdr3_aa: CASSEQGQRYNEQFF

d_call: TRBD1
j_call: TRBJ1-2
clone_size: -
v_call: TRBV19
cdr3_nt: TGTGCCACCCTGACAGGGTCGGTGCATGGCTACACCTTC
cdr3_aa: CATLTGSVHGYTF

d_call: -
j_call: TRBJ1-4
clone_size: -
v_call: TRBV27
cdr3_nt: TGTGCCAGCAGTTTATCGGGAACTAATGAAAAACTGTTTTTT
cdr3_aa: CASSLSGTNEKLFF

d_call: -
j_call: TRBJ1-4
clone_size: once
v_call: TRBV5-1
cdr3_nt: TGCGCCAGCAGCCCCGGATTTGTGGGGGGACCTACAACTAATGAAAAACTGTTTTTT
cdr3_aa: CASSPGFVGGPTTNEKLFF

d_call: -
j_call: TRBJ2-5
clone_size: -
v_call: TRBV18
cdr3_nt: TGTGCCAGCCTCCGGGAGGAGACCCAGTACTTC
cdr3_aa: CASLREETQYF

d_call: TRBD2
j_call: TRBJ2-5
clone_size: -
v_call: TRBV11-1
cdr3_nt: TGTGCCAGCAGCCCCGGGACTAGCGGGAGTGGAGAGACCCAGTACTTC
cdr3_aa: CASSPGTSGSGETQYF

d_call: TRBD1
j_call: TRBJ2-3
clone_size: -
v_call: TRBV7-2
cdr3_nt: TGTGCCAGCAGCCGAAGGCCGGGACAGGGGGTCGATACGCAGTATTTT
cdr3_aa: CASSRRPGQGVDTQYF

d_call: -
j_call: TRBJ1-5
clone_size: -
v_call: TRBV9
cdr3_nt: TGTGCCAGCAGCAGGGGGGAAACCAGAGATCAGCCCCAGCATTTT
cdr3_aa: CASSRGETRDQPQHF

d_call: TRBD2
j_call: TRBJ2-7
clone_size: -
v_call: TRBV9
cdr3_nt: TGTGCCAGCAGCGTGCTGGGGGCGGGAGGGGGCGAGCAGTACTTC
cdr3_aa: CASSVLGAGGGEQYF

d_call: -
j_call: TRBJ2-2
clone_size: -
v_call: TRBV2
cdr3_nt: TGTGCCAGCAGTGAGTCGCAGGGAGGTACCGGGGAGCTGTTTTTT
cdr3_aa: CASSESQGGTGELFF

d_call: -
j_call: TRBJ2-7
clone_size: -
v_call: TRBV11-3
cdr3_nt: TGTGCCAGCAGCTTAGATAAAGGGGGTTCCTACGAGCAGTACTTC
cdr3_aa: CASSLDKGGSYEQYF

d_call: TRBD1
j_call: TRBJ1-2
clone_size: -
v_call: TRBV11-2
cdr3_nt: TGTGCCAGCAGCTTCAGGGGGCGGAGTAGCGGCTACACCTTC
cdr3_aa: CASSFRGRSSGYTF

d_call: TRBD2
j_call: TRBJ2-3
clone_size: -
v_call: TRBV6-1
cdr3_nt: TGTGCCAGCAAACTAGCGGGGGGACTATCAGATACGCAGTATTTT
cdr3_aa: CASKLAGGLSDTQYF

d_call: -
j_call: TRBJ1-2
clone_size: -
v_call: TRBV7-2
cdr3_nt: TGTGCCAGCAGCTCCCAGGGCGGGGTAAGCTATGGCTACACCTTC
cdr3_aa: CASSSQGGVSYGYTF

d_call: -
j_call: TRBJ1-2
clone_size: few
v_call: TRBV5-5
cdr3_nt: TGTGCCAGCAGCGCACAGGCGGCGGGTTGGGATGGCTACACCTTC
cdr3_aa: CASSAQAAGWDGYTF

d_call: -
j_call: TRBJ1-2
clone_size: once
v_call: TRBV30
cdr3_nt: TGTGCCTGGAGTCTACAGTCGGGCGGCTACACCTTC
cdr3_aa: CAWSLQSGGYTF

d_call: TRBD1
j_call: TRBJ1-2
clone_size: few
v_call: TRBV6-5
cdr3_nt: TGTGCCAGCAGTTACGCGAGGACAGGGGGCAACTATGGCTACACCTTC
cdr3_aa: CASSYARTGGNYGYTF

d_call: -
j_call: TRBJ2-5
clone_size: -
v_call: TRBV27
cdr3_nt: TGTGCCAGCAGTCCAAGGAGAGGGCCACCCCAAGAGACCCAGTACTTC
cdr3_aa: CASSPRRGPPQETQYF

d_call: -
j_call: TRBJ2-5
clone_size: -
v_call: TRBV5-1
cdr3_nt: TGCGCCAGCAGCTTGGGGGGGCACACGGAAGAGACCCAGTACTTC
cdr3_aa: CASSLGGHTEETQYF

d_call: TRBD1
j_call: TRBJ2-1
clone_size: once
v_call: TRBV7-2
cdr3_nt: TGTGCCAGCAGCCTAGACAGGGGGCCCTACAATGAGCAGTTCTTC
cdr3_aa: CASSLDRGPYNEQFF